These 25 T cell receptor beta chains came from one sample sequenced in a study of CD8+CD57+ T cells in acquired aplastic anemia (dated by TCRdb to 2016 to 2019). The sample was run on an Illumina HiSeq 2000. Genomic DNA was used as template for profiling of TCR beta VDJ combinations and CDR3 sequences. TCRdb redid the processing of the public reads, applying fastp at Q25 and MiXCR, and retained in-frame beta chains. A single entry per CDR3 protein holds the most common genes and DNA from its merged rows. Counted in this sample were more than 150,000 distinct CDR3 sequences; 48% of them appeared once. About 1.8% of the sample comes from the top ten. Expansion of CD8+CD57+ cells had been shown by flow cytometry in the patients chosen for sequencing. Sequenced input: sorted CD4+, CD8+, or CD8+CD57+ T cells (not recorded which) from PBMCs. The origin of the receptors is a human donor with aplastic anemia.

This clonotype was seen ten or more times. V is TRBV11-2 and J is TRBJ1-1; TRBD1 agrees at 7 bases. Germline-derived CDR1 and CDR2 are SGHAT and FQNNGV. Trimming took 1 base from V and 1 from J; bases not matched to a gene: 9. This CDR3 has 17 residues. The CDR3 spells CASSLGEVTGPNTEAFF. Here the CDR3 DNA reads TGTGCCAGCAGCTTAGGGGAAGTGACAGGGCCGAACACTGAAGCTTTCTTT. The entire variable domain, with the rest obtained from reference TRBV11-2 and TRBJ1-1, is as follows: EAGVAQSPRYKIIEKRQSVAFWCNPISGHATLYWYQQILGQGPKLLIQFQNNGVVDDSQLPKDRFSAERLKGVDSTLKIQPAKLEDSAVYLCASSLGEVTGPNTEAFFGQGTRLTVV.

About this clonotype itself: One end of the junction does not line up with germline, which may come from a read error. V and J are TRBV9 and TRBJ2-7; the match to TRBD1 covers 7 bases. Germline CDR1 and CDR2: SGDLS and YYNGEE. The CDR3 runs 10 residues. This chain's CDR3 is CASSSGTVNF. The CDR3 DNA follows: TGTGCCAGCAGTTCCGGGACAGTAAACTTC.

The chain recombines TRBV10-3 with TRBJ2-7; 8 bases map to TRBD1. CDR1 is ENHRY, CDR2 SYGVKD, per germline. There are 12 residues in the CDR3. The trim removed 0 bases at V and 12 bases at J, leaving 4 bases unmatched. CDR3 coding DNA: TGTGCCATCAGTGAGTCAGGGACAGGCAGGTACTTC. It codes for CAISESGTGRYF.

This clonotype was seen at least ten times. V is TRBV7-3 and J is TRBJ1-1; D is unresolved. The CDR3 extends over 15 amino acids. V was trimmed by 1 base and J by 1 base, leaving 10 bases between them. CDR1 is SGHTA, CDR2 FQGTGA, per germline. The CDR3 nucleotides are TGTGCCAGCAGCTTAATCGGGTTGAGGAACACTGAAGCTTTCTTT. As protein: CASSLIGLRNTEAFF. The complete variable domain, with remaining parts taken from reference TRBV7-3 and TRBJ1-1, reads GAGVSQTPSNKVTEKGKYVELRCDPISGHTALYWYRQSLGQGPEFLIYFQGTGAADDSGLPNDRFFAVRPEGSVSTLKIQRTERGDSAVYLCASSLIGLRNTEAFFGQGTRLTVV.

This clonotype appeared many times. This chain joins TRBV3-1 and TRBJ1-4; D not resolved. In germline, CDR1 is LGHDT, CDR2 YNNKEL (reference sequence). There are 12 residues in the CDR3. The V gene lost 2 bases and the J gene lost 8 bases, with 6 bases spanning the gap. The CDR3 is CASSQTEEKLFF. The DNA for the CDR3 is TGTGCCAGCAGCCAAACTGAGGAAAAACTGTTTTTT. Complete variable domain (other parts from reference TRBV3-1 and TRBJ1-4): DTAVSQTPKYLVTQMGNDKSIKCEQNLGHDTMYWYKQDSKKFLKIMFSYNNKELIINETVPNRFSPKSPDKAHLNLHINSLELGDSAVYFCASSQTEEKLFFGSGTQLSVL.

This clonotype was counted many times. The genes are TRBV5-1 and TRBJ2-7; 9 nucleotides line up with TRBD1. CDR1 is SGHRS and CDR2 is YFSETQ in the germline V gene. V trimming: 0 bases; J trimming: 5 bases; junction bases outside the gene matches: 9. The CDR3 contains 16 residues. The DNA for the CDR3 is TGCGCCAGCAGCTTGGGACAGGGGGGGATTGGGAACGAGCAGTACTTC. It specifies CASSLGQGGIGNEQYF.

The genes are TRBV5-1 and TRBJ2-7; D is perhaps TRBD1 (6 bases). The CDR3 has 17 residues. Trimming stripped 4 bases from V and 2 bases from J, with 22 bases between. CDR1 is SGHRS, CDR2 YFSETQ, per germline. CDR3 nucleotide sequence: TGCGCCAGCAGCCCGACCTCCACGGGACAAGGGACCTACGAGCAGTACTTC. It specifies CASSPTSTGQGTYEQYF. Full variable domain (outside the CDR3, taken from reference TRBV5-1 and TRBJ2-7): KAGVTQTPRYLIKTRGQQVTLSCSPISGHRSVSWYQQTPGQGLQFLFEYFSETQRNKGNFPGRFSGRQFSNSRSEMNVSTLELGDSALYLCASSPTSTGQGTYEQYFGPGTRLTVT.

V gene TRBV5-1 combines with J gene TRBJ2-1; 7 positions match TRBD2. The length of the CDR3 is 16 residues. J lost 7 bases, V lost 3 bases, and 13 bases had no gene match. Germline V gene lookup returns CDR1 SGHRS and CDR2 YFSETQ. The CDR3 loop is CASSSGSQREGNEQFF. In nucleotides, the CDR3 is TGCGCCAGCAGCTCGGGTAGTCAGCGGGAAGGGAATGAGCAGTTCTTC.

The V gene is TRBV7-2, the J gene TRBJ1-4; D is possibly TRBD1 (6 bases). CDR1 and CDR2 (germline): SGHTA, FQGNSA. CDR3 length: 14 amino acids. The V and J ends lost 3 bases and 8 bases respectively, with 13 bases between them. The CDR3 bases are TGTGCCAGCAGCTTGGGGGGGCTTAGGGAAAAACTGTTTTTT. Its translation is CASSLGGLREKLFF.

The chain combines TRBV9 with TRBJ1-1; D call uncertain. V lost 0 bases and J lost 0, with 3 bases in between. This CDR3 has 13 residues. In germline, CDR1 is SGDLS, CDR2 YYNGEE. The CDR3 sequence: CASSVAVNTEAFF. CDR3 bases: TGTGCCAGCAGCGTAGCGGTGAACACTGAAGCTTTCTTT.

This rearrangement joins TRBV5-6 to TRBJ1-4; perhaps TRBD1 as D (6 bases). Trimming stripped 3 bases from V and 8 bases from J, with 17 bases between. The CDR3 extends over 15 amino acids. CDR1 is SGHDT, CDR2 YYEEEE, per germline. The CDR3 region has the DNA TGTGCCAGCAGCTGGGCGACAGGATTAGACGAAAAACTGTTTTTT. This sequence encodes CASSWATGLDEKLFF.

V usage is TRBV9 and J usage is TRBJ1-2; D ambiguous. The V end was cut by 3 bases, the J end by 4 bases, with 13 bases between. Germline V lookup: CDR1 SGDLS, CDR2 YYNGEE. This CDR3 has 14 amino acids. CDR3: CASSEGGELYGYTF. DNA for the CDR3: TGTGCCAGCAGCGAGGGAGGTGAGCTCTATGGCTACACCTTC.

Regarding this clonotype: Sequence at one end of the junction differs from germline and may be a read error. The chain employs TRBV29-1 and TRBJ2-3; 14 bases match TRBD2. The CDR3 consists of 12 residues. Germline V gene data show CDR1 as SQVTM and CDR2 as ANQGSEA. This chain's CDR3 is CSVGLAGETQCF. CDR3 bases: TGCAGCGTGGGACTAGCGGGAGAGACGCAGTGTTTT.

This clonotype has only one observation. This sequence joins TRBV7-9 and TRBJ2-7; TRBD2 agrees at 9 bases. From germline, CDR1 is SEHNR and CDR2 FQNEAQ (reference sequence). Trimming cost V 3 bases and J 0 bases; bases outside gene matches: 9. This CDR3 spans 17 amino acids. The CDR3 sequence: CASSFGGAGGPSYEQYF. Here the CDR3 DNA reads TGTGCCAGCAGCTTTGGGGGGGCGGGAGGGCCCTCCTACGAGCAGTACTTC. Complete variable domain (other parts from reference TRBV7-9 and TRBJ2-7): DTGVSQNPRHKITKRGQNVTFRCDPISEHNRLYWYRQTLGQGPEFLTYFQNEAQLEKSRLLSDRFSAERPKGSFSTLEIQRTEQGDSAMYLCASSFGGAGGPSYEQYFGPGTRLTVT.

This clonotype occurred many times. The rearrangement uses TRBV7-3 and TRBJ1-3; TRBD1 matches at 10 bases. Germline CDR1 SGHTA, CDR2 FQGTGA. V shed 0 bases and J 2 bases; nucleotides not matched to a gene: 1. This CDR3 contains 16 residues. CDR3 sequence (DNA): TGTGCCAGCAGCTTAACTGGGACAGGGGCTGGAAACACCATATATTTT. Protein: CASSLTGTGAGNTIYF.

The V and J genes are TRBV10-2 and TRBJ2-3; the match to TRBD1 covers 10 bases. The CDR3 has 14 amino acids. With V trimmed by 6 bases and J by 8 bases, 8 bases remained unmatched. Germline lookup yields CDR1 WSHSY and CDR2 SAAADI. Here the CDR3 DNA reads TGCGCCAGCAGGCGGACAGGGGGTGTAGGTACGCAGTATTTT. Protein product: CASRRTGGVGTQYF.

The chain uses TRBV2 and TRBJ2-3; TRBD1 agrees at 7 bases. Germline lookup yields CDR1 SNHLY and CDR2 FYNNEI. The CDR3 covers 15 residues. With 3 bases clipped from V and 1 base from J, the junction kept 4 bases outside the gene matches. CDR3: CASSETGTGTDTQYF. The CDR3 nucleotides are TGTGCCAGCAGTGAGACCGGGACAGGCACAGATACGCAGTATTTT.

This rearrangement joins TRBV24-1 to TRBJ2-7; 10 positions agree with TRBD1. Judging by the DNA end, TRBJ2-5 fits better; the J call may be wrong. The CDR3 spans 16 residues. From germline, CDR1 is KGHDR and CDR2 SFDVKD. The CDR3 loop is CATSDSRDRGQETQYF. In nucleotides, the CDR3 is TGTGCCACCAGTGATAGCCGGGACAGGGGTCAAGAGACCCAGTACTTC.

This chain connects TRBV5-1 to TRBJ2-7; D gene unclear. The V end was cut by 0 bases, the J end by 2 bases, with 12 bases between. This CDR3 is built from 15 residues. Germline V lookup: CDR1 SGHRS, CDR2 YFSETQ. In DNA, the CDR3 is TGCGCCAGCAGCTTGGCCATCGGCAGGCCCTACGAGCAGTACTTC. It specifies CASSLAIGRPYEQYF.

In this sample, this clonotype turned up many times. This chain uses TRBV24-1 with TRBJ2-5; 8 nucleotides agree with TRBD2. The ends lost 6 bases at V and 2 bases at J; junction bases unmatched: 7. Germline CDR1 is KGHDR and CDR2 is SFDVKD. CDR3 length: 15 residues. The CDR3 sequence: CATSFLLADQETQYF. The CDR3 coding sequence is TGTGCCACCAGTTTTCTACTAGCGGATCAAGAGACCCAGTACTTC.

The V and J genes are TRBV11-2 and TRBJ1-1, with D tentatively TRBD1 (5 bases). With 6 bases removed from V and 4 bases from J, the gap between germline ends came to 12 bases. The CDR3 spans 13 residues. Germline loops: CDR1 SGHAT, CDR2 FQNNGV. The CDR3 coding sequence is TGTGCCAGCAGGGCTCGGGGGGTCACTGAAGCTTTCTTT. It encodes CASRARGVTEAFF.

This CDR3 is CSVRRGATDTQYF. The CDR3 bases are TGCAGCGTTCGAAGGGGAGCCACAGATACGCAGTATTTT. V gene TRBV29-1 combines with J gene TRBJ2-3; the D call may be TRBD1 or TRBD2 (5 bases each). Trimming pared 5 bases from V and 2 bases from J, leaving 11 bases between. The CDR3 extends over 13 amino acids. Germline CDR1 reads SQVTM; CDR2 reads ANQGSEA.

The J gene is TRBJ2-6, the V gene TRBV10-3, with D possibly matching TRBD1 (5 bases). The CDR3 is made up of 14 amino acids. The germline V gene has CDR1 ENHRY and CDR2 SYGVKD. Trimming cost V 6 bases and J 2 bases, with 8 bases left between them. CDR3 sequence reads: CAIRDSAGANVLTF. The CDR3 DNA reads TGTGCCATCAGAGACAGCGCTGGGGCCAACGTCCTGACTTTC.

This rearrangement joins TRBV6-1 to TRBJ1-5, with D possibly being TRBD1 (5 bases). V lost 7 bases to trimming and J lost 2 bases, with 15 bases between them. The CDR3 loop spans 15 amino acids. Looked up from germline, CDR1 is MNHNS and CDR2 is SASEGT. As DNA, the CDR3 is TGTGCCAGCACCGCCTGGAGACAGCGCAATCAGCCCCAGCATTTT. Its protein product is CASTAWRQRNQPQHF.

This chain links TRBV7-2 with TRBJ1-3, with D hard to call. V shed 5 bases and J shed 2 bases, with 7 bases lying between them. This CDR3 has 13 residues. Germline V gene lookup returns CDR1 SGHTA and CDR2 FQGNSA. The DNA for the CDR3 is TGTGCCAGCAGCCCAAGCACTGGAAACACCATATATTTT. It codes for CASSPSTGNTIYF.